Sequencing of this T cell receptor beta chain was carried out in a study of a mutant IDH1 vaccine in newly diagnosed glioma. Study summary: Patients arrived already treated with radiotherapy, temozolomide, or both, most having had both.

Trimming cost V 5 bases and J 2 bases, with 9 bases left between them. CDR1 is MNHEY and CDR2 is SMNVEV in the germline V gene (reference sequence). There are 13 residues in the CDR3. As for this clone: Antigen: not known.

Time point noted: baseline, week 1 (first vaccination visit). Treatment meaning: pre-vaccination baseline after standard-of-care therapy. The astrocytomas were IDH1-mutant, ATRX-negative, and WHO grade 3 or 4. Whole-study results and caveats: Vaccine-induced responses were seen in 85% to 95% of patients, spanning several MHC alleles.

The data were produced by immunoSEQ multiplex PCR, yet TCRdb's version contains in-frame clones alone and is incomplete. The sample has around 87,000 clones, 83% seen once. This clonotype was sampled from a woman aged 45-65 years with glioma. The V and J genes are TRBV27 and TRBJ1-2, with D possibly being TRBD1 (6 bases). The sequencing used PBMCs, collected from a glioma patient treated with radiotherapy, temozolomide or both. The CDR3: CASSHDRNYGYTF. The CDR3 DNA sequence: TGTGCCAGCAGTCACGACAGGAACTATGGCTACACCTTC.